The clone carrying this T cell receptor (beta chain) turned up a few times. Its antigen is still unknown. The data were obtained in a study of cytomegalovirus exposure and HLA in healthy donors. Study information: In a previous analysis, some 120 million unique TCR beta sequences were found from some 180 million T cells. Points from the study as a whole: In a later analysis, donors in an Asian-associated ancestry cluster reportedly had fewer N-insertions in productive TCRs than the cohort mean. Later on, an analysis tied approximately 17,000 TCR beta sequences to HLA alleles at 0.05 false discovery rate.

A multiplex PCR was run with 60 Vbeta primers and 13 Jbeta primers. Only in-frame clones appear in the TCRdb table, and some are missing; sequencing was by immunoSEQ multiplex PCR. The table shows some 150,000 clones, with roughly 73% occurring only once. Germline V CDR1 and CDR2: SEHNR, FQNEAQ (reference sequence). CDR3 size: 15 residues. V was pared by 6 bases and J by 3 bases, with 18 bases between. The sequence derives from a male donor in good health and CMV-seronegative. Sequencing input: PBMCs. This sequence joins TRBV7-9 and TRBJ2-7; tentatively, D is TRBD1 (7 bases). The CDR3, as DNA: TGTGCCAGCAGTCCTCAGGGGGGTCTCTTCTACGAGCAGTACTTC. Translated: CASSPQGGLFYEQYF.